These T cell receptor beta chains were read from a single sample in a study of T cell changes during pregnancy in multiple sclerosis. Sequencing was performed with immunoSEQ multiplex PCR; in TCRdb, only in-frame clones are kept and a portion is missing. Of 85,000 to 100,000 clones in the sample, 80% to 95% were seen once. The source was peripheral blood, collected before pregnancy. The origin of the receptors is a female donor with multiple sclerosis, enrolled in a pregnancy study. Each CDR3 is given without its conserved first and last residue. Fields, in order: V gene, J gene, CDR3 protein.

v_gene: TRBV11-2
j_gene: TRBJ2-7
CDR3aa: ASSFGRGPYEQY

v_gene: TRBV6-5
j_gene: TRBJ2-5
CDR3aa: ASSYWGQGGETQY

v_gene: TRBV5-1
j_gene: TRBJ2-7
CDR3aa: ASSSRDRSYEQY

v_gene: TRBV9
j_gene: TRBJ2-7
CDR3aa: ASSFGQGVTYEQY

v_gene: TRBV6-5
j_gene: TRBJ1-4
CDR3aa: ASSYSVRDEKLF

v_gene: TRBV28
j_gene: TRBJ2-7
CDR3aa: ASSSLNDWYEQY

v_gene: TRBV11-2
j_gene: TRBJ2-7
CDR3aa: ASSFTVFGGARLYEQY

v_gene: TRBV7-9
j_gene: TRBJ2-5
CDR3aa: ASSPWDSGPLGAQY

v_gene: TRBV7-7
j_gene: TRBJ2-2
CDR3aa: ASSVTGGANTGELF

v_gene: TRBV19
j_gene: TRBJ1-2
CDR3aa: ASTPTEAGGRHGYT

v_gene: TRBV5-4
j_gene: TRBJ1-2
CDR3aa: ASRAWGGDGYT

v_gene: TRBV5-1
j_gene: TRBJ1-3
CDR3aa: ASSSGQPSGNTIY

v_gene: TRBV5-1
j_gene: TRBJ1-6
CDR3aa: ASSPRDSNSPLH

v_gene: TRBV4-2
j_gene: TRBJ1-5
CDR3aa: ASSQDRGQPQH

v_gene: TRBV7-2
j_gene: TRBJ1-2
CDR3aa: ASSLARSLYGYT

v_gene: TRBV11-2
j_gene: TRBJ2-3
CDR3aa: ASTQGLPTDTQY

v_gene: TRBV7-3
j_gene: TRBJ2-2
CDR3aa: ASRAQGPGELF

v_gene: TRBV5-4
j_gene: TRBJ1-4
CDR3aa: ATGTGGEKLF

v_gene: TRBV6-4
j_gene: TRBJ2-6
CDR3aa: ASSDSGAGANVLT

v_gene: TRBV27
j_gene: TRBJ2-1
CDR3aa: ASSPFAGGVYNEQF